These 25 T cell receptor beta chains were all obtained from the same sample, sequenced in a study of shared T cell receptors in the human thymus. Sequenced by immunoSEQ multiplex PCR; TCRdb stores in-frame clones only, minus some. Counted here are tens of thousands of clones, over 90% occurring once; the ten biggest clones make up about 0.03%. The sequencing input was thymocytes. Receptors originate from a human donor.

The gene calls are TRBV27 and TRBJ2-6; D is unresolved. Per germline, CDR1 MNHEY and CDR2 SMNVEV (reference sequence). This CDR3 is built from 18 residues. The V end lost 5 bases, the J end lost 0 bases, and 17 bases lay between the germline ends. This chain's CDR3 is CASSNWPASNSGANVLTF. The CDR3 DNA reads as TGTGCCAGCAGTAATTGGCCAGCTTCTAACTCTGGGGCCAACGTCCTGACTTTC.

The CDR3 coding sequence is TGTGCCAGCAGCCGGACTAACTATGGCTACACCTTC. Its translation: CASSRTNYGYTF. The chain joins TRBV6-5 to TRBJ1-2; no clear D. Germline assignment: CDR1 MNHEY and CDR2 SVGAGI. There are 12 residues in the CDR3. The V and J ends lost 6 bases and 0 bases respectively, with 5 bases between them.

The chain joins TRBV15 to TRBJ1-2; D is possibly TRBD1 (6 bases). Germline V gene data show CDR1 as LNHNV and CDR2 as YYDKDF (reference sequence). The CDR3 totals 17 residues. V gave up 0 bases and J gave up 0 bases, with 14 bases separating them. CDR3 coding DNA: TGTGCCACCAGCAGAGACCAGGGGCTAAACTCTAACTATGGCTACACCTTC. Its translation: CATSRDQGLNSNYGYTF.

The chain has TRBV6-1 and TRBJ1-2; TRBD1 matches 8 bases. Germline-derived CDR1 and CDR2 are MNHNS and SASEGT. The ends lost 7 bases at V and 2 bases at J; junction bases unmatched: 6. The CDR3 is made up of 14 amino acids. CDR3 in DNA: TGTGCCAGCACCTACGGACAGGGCAACTATGGCTACACCTTC. This codes for CASTYGQGNYGYTF.

The genes are TRBV11-2 and TRBJ2-7, with 7 bases aligning to TRBD1. CDR3 length: 17 amino acids. Germline CDR1 SGHAT, CDR2 FQNNGV. Trimming removed 4 bases from V and 1 base from J; junction bases left unmatched: 13. CDR3 bases: TGTGCCAGCAGCTCGAGAGTCGACAGGGTCGGGTCCTACGAGCAGTACTTC. Protein sequence: CASSSRVDRVGSYEQYF.

This chain connects TRBV5-8 to TRBJ2-7; unclear D gene. This CDR3 comprises 15 residues. V lost 0 bases to trimming and J lost 2 bases, with 12 bases between them. The germline V gene has CDR1 SGHTS and CDR2 YDEGEE. CDR3 in DNA: TGTGCCAGCAGCTTGGCATCAGGTGTAACCTACGAGCAGTACTTC. Translation gives CASSLASGVTYEQYF.

The rearrangement links TRBV10-3 to TRBJ1-3; 7 nucleotides align to TRBD1. V shed 2 bases and J 3 bases; nucleotides not matched to a gene: 7. The CDR3 length is 16 residues. Germline V gene lookup returns CDR1 ENHRY and CDR2 SYGVKD. CDR3 loop: CAISEPTTGIGNTIYF. Here the CDR3 DNA reads TGTGCCATCAGTGAGCCTACGACAGGGATTGGAAACACCATATATTTT.

The V call is TRBV19, the J call TRBJ2-2; D unresolved. The CDR3 runs to 10 residues. The germline gives CDR1 LNHDA, CDR2 SQIVND (reference sequence). V lost 9 bases and J 4 bases, leaving 3 bases between the germline ends. The CDR3 region has the DNA TGTGCCAGAAGCACCGGGGAGCTGTTTTTT. It yields the protein CARSTGELFF.

The chain couples TRBV28 to TRBJ2-7; D is possibly TRBD1 (5 bases). Trimming took off 6 bases at V and 1 base at J, with 22 bases between the two ends. The germline CDR1 and CDR2 sequences are MDHEN and SYDVKM. The CDR3 extends over 17 amino acids. CDR3 loop: CASSPTEITGPSYEQYF. As DNA, the CDR3 is TGTGCCAGCAGCCCAACCGAAATAACAGGCCCATCCTACGAGCAGTACTTC.

The V and J genes are TRBV4-2 and TRBJ1-4; D is unclear. The CDR3 extends over 15 amino acids. Trimming took 1 base from V and 0 from J, leaving 6 bases between them. CDR1 is LGHNA and CDR2 is YNFKEQ in the germline V gene. In DNA, the CDR3 is TGTGCCAGCAGCCAAGCGGTATCAACTAATGAAAAACTGTTTTTT. It codes for CASSQAVSTNEKLFF.

V usage is TRBV19 and J usage is TRBJ2-2; unclear D gene. This CDR3 is 16 amino acids long. Germline CDR1 is LNHDA and CDR2 is SQIVND (reference sequence). V was pared by 5 bases and J by 4 bases, with 17 bases between. The CDR3 loop is CASSLRLPPGTGELFF. DNA for the CDR3: TGTGCCAGTAGTCTACGGCTACCTCCGGGCACCGGGGAGCTGTTTTTT. Looking up the rest from reference TRBV19 and TRBJ2-2 gives the full variable domain: DGGITQSPKYLFRKEGQNVTLSCEQNLNHDAMYWYRQDPGQGLRLIYYSQIVNDFQKGDIAEGYSVSREKKESFPLTVTSAQKNPTAFYLCASSLRLPPGTGELFFGEGSRLTVL.

As for this clone: The junction departs from the called germline gene at one end, perhaps through a read error. V usage is TRBV18 and J usage is TRBJ2-7, with a weak D call TRBD2 (6 bases). CDR3 length equals 16 residues. The V gene's germline CDR1 is KGHSH and CDR2 LQKENI. The CDR3 bases are TGTTCCAGCTCACCTGTCCCTGGGGGGATTTCCTACGAGCAGTACTTC. Protein product: CSSSPVPGGISYEQYF. Full variable domain (outside the CDR3, taken from reference TRBV18 and TRBJ2-7): NAGVMQNPRHLVRRRGQEARLRCSPMKGHSHVYWYRQLPEEGLKFMVYLQKENIIDESGMPKERFSAEFPKEGPSILRIQQVVRGDSAAYFCSSSPVPGGISYEQYFGPGTRLTVT.

The table lists this clone with a few counts. This chain joins TRBV7-2 and TRBJ2-2; D remains ambiguous. This CDR3 has 11 amino acids. The germline V gene has CDR1 SGHTA and CDR2 FQGNSA. Trimming removed 5 bases from V and 5 bases from J, with 3 bases in between. The CDR3 spells CASSITGELFF. Here the CDR3 DNA reads TGTGCCAGCAGCATAACCGGGGAGCTGTTTTTT.

This clone was picked up one time. Mismatch with germline at one junction end may stem from a read error. The gene calls are TRBV7-8 and TRBJ2-1, with D tentatively TRBD1 (6 bases). The CDR3 is 12 amino acids. The V gene's germline CDR1 is SGHVS and CDR2 FQNEAQ. Here the CDR3 reads CASSLLGPQGIF. The CDR3 bases are TGTGCCAGCAGCCTTTTAGGACCCCAGGGGATCTTC.

The chain couples TRBV7-9 to TRBJ2-2, with TRBD2 as a possible D gene (6 bases). V was trimmed by 6 bases and J by 1 base, leaving 15 bases between them. Germline-derived CDR1 and CDR2 are SEHNR and FQNEAQ (reference sequence). The CDR3 loop spans 16 amino acids. CDR3 protein: CASSPYLEGNTGELFF. The CDR3 DNA follows: TGTGCCAGCAGTCCCTACTTGGAGGGGAACACCGGGGAGCTGTTTTTT.

The chain recombines TRBV5-6 with TRBJ1-4; no clear D gene. CDR1 and CDR2 from the germline V gene are SGHDT and YYEEEE. This CDR3 has 14 amino acids. Trimming took off 2 bases at V and 8 bases at J, with 13 bases between the two ends. The CDR3 nucleotides are TGTGCCAGCAGCTTCTTACATTGCGGGGAAAAACTGTTTTTT. It yields the protein CASSFLHCGEKLFF.

This chain links TRBV27 with TRBJ1-2; 11 bases map to TRBD1. The CDR3 extends over 17 amino acids. V lost 7 bases, J lost 6 bases, and 16 bases stayed unmatched. Germline CDR1 is MNHEY and CDR2 is SMNVEV (reference sequence). CDR3 coding DNA: TGTGCCAGCATCCGGACAGGGGGCGCGAATTCAGAAGATGGCTACACCTTC. This sequence encodes CASIRTGGANSEDGYTF.

This clone has only one observation. The rearrangement uses TRBV28 and TRBJ2-7; the match to TRBD2 covers 13 bases. There are 18 residues in the CDR3. Germline-derived CDR1 and CDR2 are MDHEN and SYDVKM. Trimming at V came to 5 bases and at J to 2 bases, leaving 12 bases not matched to a gene. The CDR3 coding sequence is TGTGCCAGCAGTGCCAGACTAGCGGGGGGCCAACATCCCTACGAGCAGTACTTC. The encoded protein is CASSARLAGGQHPYEQYF.

This chain links TRBV27 with TRBJ1-2; D is uncertain. The V and J ends lost 3 bases and 4 bases respectively, with 15 bases between them. Germline V lookup: CDR1 MNHEY, CDR2 SMNVEV (reference sequence). The CDR3 has 15 residues. CDR3 loop: CASSFNPGWVYGYTF. The CDR3 nucleotides read TGTGCCAGCAGTTTTAATCCTGGGTGGGTCTATGGCTACACCTTC.

This rearrangement joins TRBV7-6 to TRBJ2-2; TRBD2 matches 15 bases. The CDR3 is made up of 17 amino acids. Germline assignment: CDR1 SGHVS and CDR2 FNYEAQ. Germline trimming cut 3 bases from V and 6 bases from J; bases unmatched to any gene: 5. DNA for the CDR3: TGTGCCAGCAGCTTGGGACTAGCGGGGGGTTCCTCCGGGGAGCTGTTTTTT. The encoded protein is CASSLGLAGGSSGELFF.

The chain has TRBV5-1 and TRBJ1-1; a possible D gene is TRBD1 (5 bases). V was trimmed by 4 bases and J by 3 bases, leaving 31 bases between them. CDR1 SGHRS and CDR2 YFSETQ come from the germline V gene. The CDR3 is 20 amino acids. The CDR3 nucleotides read TGCGCCAGCAGCGCACCCTCCGGGGGAGAGGGCAACCGGGAGGACACTGAAGCTTTCTTT. Residues: CASSAPSGGEGNREDTEAFF.

The V call is TRBV11-1, the J call TRBJ2-1; 8 bases match TRBD1. The CDR3 consists of 16 residues. V trimming: 2 bases; J trimming: 6 bases; junction bases outside the gene matches: 9. Germline loops: CDR1 SGHAT, CDR2 FQDESV (reference sequence). The DNA for the CDR3 is TGTGCCAGCAGCTTAAGGCGCAGGGGGCATAGCAATGAGCAGTTCTTC. This sequence encodes CASSLRRRGHSNEQFF. The full variable domain, with the rest looked up from reference TRBV11-1 and TRBJ2-1, is EAEVAQSPRYKITEKSQAVAFWCDPISGHATLYWYRQILGQGPELLVQFQDESVVDDSQLPKDRFSAERLKGVDSTLKIQPAELGDSAMYLCASSLRRRGHSNEQFFGPGTRLTVL.

The chain employs TRBV4-1 and TRBJ1-5; 7 positions agree with TRBD1. V lost 1 base to trimming and J lost 6 bases; unmatched junction nucleotides: 15. Germline lookup yields CDR1 MGHRA and CDR2 YSYEKL. CDR3 length: 18 residues. DNA of the CDR3: TGCGCCAGCAGCCAAGTTGGGACAGCGCCTCCGAATTCTCAGCCCCAGCATTTT. It specifies CASSQVGTAPPNSQPQHF.

This chain connects TRBV9 to TRBJ1-6; D may be TRBD1 (5 bases). Trimming removed 4 bases from V and 0 bases from J, with 20 bases in between. This CDR3 has 19 amino acids. Germline V gives CDR1 SGDLS, CDR2 YYNGEE. The CDR3 loop reads CASSPTPTGSYSYNSPLHF. CDR3 sequence (DNA): TGTGCCAGCAGCCCTACCCCTACAGGATCCTACTCCTATAATTCACCCCTCCACTTT.

The chain recombines TRBV5-1 with TRBJ2-7; perhaps TRBD1 as D (6 bases). This CDR3 spans 14 amino acids. Germline CDR1 is SGHRS and CDR2 is YFSETQ. The ends were cut back, 0 bases at V and 2 bases at J, with 9 bases in the middle. In nucleotides, the CDR3 is TGCGCCAGCAGCTTGGGGGGACAAGCCTACGAGCAGTACTTC. Translation: CASSLGGQAYEQYF.